The 16 T cell receptor beta chains presented below share a single source sample, sequenced in a study of blood T cell repertoires in COVID-19. Clones were read by immunoSEQ multiplex PCR, and TCRdb kept only the in-frame ones, dropping some. The sample shows 15,000 or so clones, more than 75% of them seen only once. Material for sequencing was peripheral blood. Receptors originate from a human donor in a cohort sampled during active COVID-19.

The V gene is TRBV7-2, the J gene TRBJ2-7; the D is unclear. Trimming shortened V by 4 bases and J by 3 bases, and 4 bases separated the two germline ends. CDR1 is SGHTA, CDR2 FQGNSA, per germline. This CDR3 is 11 amino acids long. The CDR3, as DNA: TGTGCCAGCAGCTCGTACTACGAGCAGTACTTC. Translated: CASSSYYEQYF.

This clone was seen a single time. The chain uses TRBV19 and TRBJ2-7, with D perhaps matching TRBD1 (6 bases). The germline V and J ends were trimmed by 5 bases and 2 bases, with 16 bases remaining between them. The CDR3 is made up of 15 amino acids. The germline V gene encodes CDR1 LNHDA and CDR2 SQIVND (reference sequence). The CDR3 here is CASSVPGHGTYEQYF. The CDR3 DNA is TGTGCCAGTAGTGTACCGGGACACGGAACCTACGAGCAGTACTTC. The whole variable domain, filled in from reference TRBV19 and TRBJ2-7, reads DGGITQSPKYLFRKEGQNVTLSCEQNLNHDAMYWYRQDPGQGLRLIYYSQIVNDFQKGDIAEGYSVSREKKESFPLTVTSAQKNPTAFYLCASSVPGHGTYEQYFGPGTRLTVT.

This clone was counted a single time. The CDR3 DNA reads as TGTGCCAGCAGCCAGGGTAGGGTCGGTGGCTACACCTTC. Its protein is CASSQGRVGGYTF. This chain connects TRBV5-5 to TRBJ1-2, with D possibly being TRBD1 (5 bases). Germline CDR1 reads SGHKS; CDR2 reads YYEKEE (reference sequence). With 4 bases removed from V and 7 bases from J, the gap between germline ends came to 14 bases. The CDR3 runs to 13 residues.

J is TRBJ2-7 and V is TRBV15; 7 nucleotides line up with TRBD1. The J segment lost 5 bases and the V segment lost 0 bases, leaving 7 bases of the junction unmatched. Germline V gene data show CDR1 as LNHNV and CDR2 as YYDKDF (reference sequence). The length of the CDR3 is 15 residues. The CDR3, as DNA: TGTGCCACCAGCAGAGATTCCAGGGGGTCCCACGAGCAGTACTTC. This codes for CATSRDSRGSHEQYF.

The chain links TRBV5-1 to TRBJ1-6, with D uncertain. This CDR3 region has 13 residues. Looked up from germline, CDR1 is SGHRS and CDR2 is YFSETQ. With 3 bases removed from V and 7 bases from J, the gap between germline ends came to 8 bases. In DNA, the CDR3 is TGCGCCAGCAGCTCGGACTGGAATTCACCCCTCCACTTT. This gives the protein CASSSDWNSPLHF.

The gene calls are TRBV7-9 and TRBJ1-5, with 8 bases matching TRBD1. J was trimmed by 3 bases and V by 5 bases; bases with no gene match: 12. The length of the CDR3 is 17 residues. The germline CDR1 and CDR2 sequences are SEHNR and FQNEAQ (reference sequence). CDR3 protein: CASSPMGTGGYNQPQHF. The CDR3, as DNA: TGTGCCAGCAGCCCCATGGGGACAGGAGGGTACAATCAGCCCCAGCATTTT.

The DNA of the CDR3 is TGTGCCAGCAGCCGCGGACAGGGAGGAACCGGGGAGCTGTTTTTT. Its protein product is CASSRGQGGTGELFF. This rearrangement joins TRBV7-2 to TRBJ2-2; 8 bases are shared with TRBD1. The germline V gene has CDR1 SGHTA and CDR2 FQGNSA. This CDR3 comprises 15 residues. V gave up 5 bases and J gave up 5 bases; unmatched junction bases: 7. Full variable domain (rest looked up from reference TRBV7-2 and TRBJ2-2): GAGVSQSPSNKVTEKGKDVELRCDPISGHTALYWYRQSLGQGLEFLIYFQGNSAPDKSGLPSDRFSAERTGGSVSTLTIQRTQQEDSAVYLCASSRGQGGTGELFFGEGSRLTVL.

The gene calls are TRBV3-1 (or the pseudogene TRBV3-2) and TRBJ1-2, with a weak D call TRBD1 (5 bases). Looked up from germline, CDR1 is LGHDT and CDR2 is YNNKEL (reference sequence). V shed 0 bases and J shed 4 bases, with 12 bases lying between them. The CDR3 covers 15 residues. CDR3 bases: TGTGCCAGCAGCCAAGATATGGGGGGATTCTATGGCTACACCTTC. The encoded protein is CASSQDMGGFYGYTF.

The chain has TRBV4-3 and TRBJ1-1; D might be TRBD1 (6 bases). Trimming took 1 base from V and 1 from J, leaving 10 bases between them. The CDR3 has 15 residues. From germline, CDR1 is LGHNA and CDR2 YSLEER. The CDR3 region has the DNA TGCGCCAGCAGCCAAGTGGACAGCCCGAACACTGAAGCTTTCTTT. As protein: CASSQVDSPNTEAFF.

This chain joins TRBV5-4 and TRBJ2-7; TRBD2 is a possible D gene (5 bases). V was clipped by 4 bases and J by 3 bases, with 14 bases between them. Looked up from germline, CDR1 is SGHNT and CDR2 is YYREEE (reference sequence). CDR3 length: 14 amino acids. The CDR3 loop reads CASSPEGELYEQYF. DNA for the CDR3: TGTGCCAGCAGCCCCGAGGGAGAACTCTACGAGCAGTACTTC.

The CDR3 DNA follows: TGTGCCAGTAGTATACAGGGAAGGGGCTATGGCTACACCTTC. As protein: CASSIQGRGYGYTF. The chain employs TRBV19 and TRBJ1-2; weak D call: TRBD1 (5 bases). Trimming pared 2 bases from V and 4 bases from J, leaving 11 bases between. This CDR3 is 14 amino acids long. From germline, CDR1 is LNHDA and CDR2 SQIVND (reference sequence).

In this sample, this clone turned up once. The rearrangement links TRBV19 to TRBJ1-5; 8 nucleotides line up with TRBD1. CDR3 size: 15 residues. J gave up 3 bases and V 5 bases, and 6 bases lay outside the gene matches. Germline lookup yields CDR1 LNHDA and CDR2 SQIVND (reference sequence). The CDR3 coding sequence is TGTGCCAGTAGTCCCCGGACAGGGAACAATCAGCCCCAGCATTTT. Translated: CASSPRTGNNQPQHF.

This rearrangement joins TRBV9 to TRBJ2-1; the match to TRBD2 covers 8 bases. The CDR3 consists of 16 residues. From germline, CDR1 is SGDLS and CDR2 YYNGEE. Unmatched junction bases numbered 7, after V lost 1 base and J lost 4 bases. The DNA for the CDR3 is TGTGCCAGCAGCGTATCAGCGGGGGCGACATACAATGAGCAGTTCTTC. Its protein product is CASSVSAGATYNEQFF.

A single count supports this clone. The chain couples TRBV18 to TRBJ1-2; TRBD1 matches at 8 bases. J was trimmed by 3 bases and V by 2 bases; bases with no gene match: 5. CDR1 KGHSH and CDR2 LQKENI come from the germline V gene. The CDR3 spans 15 residues. This CDR3 reads CASSPAADRDYGYTF. The CDR3 nucleotides read TGTGCCAGCTCACCAGCCGCGGACAGGGACTATGGCTACACCTTC.

The rearrangement uses TRBV7-3 and TRBJ1-1; the match to TRBD1 covers 9 bases. V trimming: 0 bases; J trimming: 4 bases; junction bases outside the gene matches: 3. This CDR3 is 15 amino acids long. Germline CDR1 SGHTA, CDR2 FQGTGA. The CDR3 here is CASSLTGTGPTEAFF. In DNA, the CDR3 is TGTGCCAGCAGCTTAACGGGGACAGGGCCCACTGAAGCTTTCTTT.

The chain has TRBV18 and TRBJ2-7; D is perhaps TRBD1 (5 bases). Germline values: CDR1 KGHSH, CDR2 LQKENI. V lost 0 bases, J lost 2 bases, and 8 bases lay in between. The length of the CDR3 is 14 residues. In nucleotides, the CDR3 is TGTGCCAGCTCACCACCGGGGCATACCTACGAGCAGTACTTC. Amino acids: CASSPPGHTYEQYF.